This T cell receptor beta chain was sequenced for a study of blood T cell repertoires in COVID-19. Study summary: Both acute and convalescent COVID-19 samples were obtained from the United States, Italy and Spain.

Allocation to cohorts depended on clinical history reported by the participants. Exposed enrollees had met someone with a PCR-confirmed or clinician-diagnosed COVID-19 case at some point within the 2 weeks before study entry. Per the study methods: Amplifying reference gene primers gave estimates of nucleated cell counts. Profiled with immunoSEQ multiplex PCR; TCRdb holds only in-frame clones, not every one. The V and J calls and the clone size are those of that table, but D and trimming were determined from the DNA. The data show under 300,000 clones, with about 88% seen just once and under 7% held by the top ten. From germline, CDR1 is SGHTA and CDR2 FQGNSA. V lost 5 bases to trimming and J lost 0 bases; unmatched junction nucleotides: 9. The CDR3 length is 16 residues.

The TCR was taken from a woman aged 45-65 years who had been exposed to COVID-19. Source material: PBMCs or T cells enriched from blood (not recorded which). The chain joins TRBV7-2 to TRBJ1-2, with 7 nucleotides matching TRBD1. CDR3 coding DNA: TGTGCCAGCAGCCAAACCCGGGGACAGCCTAACTATGGCTACACCTTC. This gives the protein CASSQTRGQPNYGYTF.